The 27 T cell receptor beta chains reported below all come from one sample, sequenced in a study of cytotoxic CD8 clonotypes in ibrutinib-treated CLL. Clones were sequenced by immunoSEQ multiplex PCR, and TCRdb holds only the in-frame ones, with some missing. The repertoire has 50,000 to 65,000 clones, 65% to 75% of them found once; the top ten carry roughly 45%. Source: PBMCs, taken after 12 months of ibrutinib treatment. Every receptor here comes from a human donor with chronic lymphocytic leukemia.

Only one count was recorded for this clone. J is TRBJ2-2 and V is TRBV19, with D possibly being TRBD2 (6 bases). This CDR3 is built from 12 residues. Germline CDR1 is LNHDA and CDR2 is SQIVND (reference sequence). V was pared by 7 bases and J by 14 bases, with 17 bases between. DNA for the CDR3: TGTGCCAGTATCTCTACTAGCCTTCGCCTGTTTTTT. It yields the protein CASISTSLRLFF.

The V call is TRBV2, the J call TRBJ2-2; 7 bases agree with TRBD2. The CDR3 extends over 15 amino acids. The junction had 4 bases not matched to a gene; V was cut back by 1 base and J by 5 bases. The V gene's germline CDR1 is SNHLY and CDR2 FYNNEI. The CDR3 sequence is CASSEVAGETGELFF. CDR3 nucleotide sequence: TGTGCCAGCAGTGAAGTTGCGGGAGAAACCGGGGAGCTGTTTTTT.

V and J are TRBV11-2 and TRBJ2-7; no clear D. This CDR3 contains 14 residues. CDR1 is SGHAT, CDR2 FQNNGV, per germline. Trimming pared 1 base from V and 6 bases from J, leaving 13 bases between. In nucleotides, the CDR3 is TGTGCCAGCAGCTTAGTAAACAGACCAGCCGAGCAGTACTTC. This translates into CASSLVNRPAEQYF.

V and J are TRBV5-4 and TRBJ1-1, with D possibly matching TRBD1 (5 bases). The CDR3 runs to 14 residues. V lost 4 bases, J lost 1 base, and 11 bases lay in between. Per germline, CDR1 SGHNT and CDR2 YYREEE (reference sequence). For the CDR3, the DNA is TGTGCCAGCAGCCTTGGGGGGGGGAACACTGAAGCTTTCTTT. This encodes CASSLGGGNTEAFF.

The table lists this clone with a count of one. The rearrangement uses TRBV30 and TRBJ2-1, with D perhaps TRBD1 or TRBD2 (5 bases each). V was cut by 0 bases and J by 2 bases, with 11 bases left in between. Germline values: CDR1 GTSNPN, CDR2 SVGIG (reference sequence). This CDR3 is 15 amino acids long. Here the CDR3 reads CAWSVLGDPYNEQFF. The CDR3 region has the DNA TGTGCCTGGAGTGTTCTAGGGGACCCCTACAATGAGCAGTTCTTC.

This chain joins TRBV29-1 and TRBJ2-4; D possibly corresponds to TRBD2 (6 bases). The CDR3 runs 15 residues. Trimming cost V 3 bases and J 9 bases, with 21 bases left between them. Germline V lookup: CDR1 SQVTM, CDR2 ANQGSEA. CDR3 sequence (DNA): TGCAGCGTTGATAGTGATGGAGGGCCCCGGACCATTCAGTACTTC. Encoded protein: CSVDSDGGPRTIQYF.

The rearrangement joins TRBV7-9 to TRBJ2-3; the D gene could be TRBD1 or TRBD2 (5 bases each). This CDR3 has 15 amino acids. V was clipped by 5 bases and J by 2 bases, with 14 bases between them. CDR1 and CDR2 (germline): SEHNR, FQNEAQ (reference sequence). CDR3 DNA sequence: TGTGCCAGCAGCGGGGGATCACAAAACACAGATACGCAGTATTTT. Protein: CASSGGSQNTDTQYF.

The V call is TRBV6-6, the J call TRBJ2-3; 8 bases align to TRBD2. Unmatched junction bases numbered 7, after V lost 6 bases and J lost 5 bases. This CDR3 has 14 residues. The germline gives CDR1 MNHNY, CDR2 SVGAGI (reference sequence). CDR3 sequence reads: CASRQRETEDTQYF. The CDR3 DNA follows: TGTGCCAGCAGACAGCGGGAGACCGAAGATACGCAGTATTTT.

The rearrangement uses TRBV28 and TRBJ2-1; D remains ambiguous. Germline V gene data show CDR1 as MDHEN and CDR2 as SYDVKM. V was shortened by 7 bases and J by 7 bases, with 11 bases between the two germline ends. There are 12 residues in the CDR3. The CDR3: CASTVKGNEQFF. In DNA form, the CDR3 reads TGTGCCAGCACAGTCAAAGGGAATGAGCAGTTCTTC.

This clone is a singleton in its sample. The CDR3 sequence: CASSARDRGDQPQHF. The CDR3, as DNA: TGTGCCAGCAGTGCTCGGGACAGGGGAGATCAGCCCCAGCATTTT. The rearrangement joins TRBV6-1 to TRBJ1-5; TRBD1 matches 10 bases. In germline, CDR1 is MNHNS, CDR2 SASEGT. V lost 4 bases, J lost 5 bases, and 5 bases stayed unmatched. CDR3 length: 15 amino acids.

This clone came up a few times. J is TRBJ1-1 and V is TRBV6-1; D might be TRBD1 (5 bases). The CDR3 contains 14 residues. Germline lookup yields CDR1 MNHNS and CDR2 SASEGT. V was shortened by 4 bases and J by 2 bases, with 11 bases between the two germline ends. CDR3 loop: CASSGQGGNTEAFF. Written as DNA, the CDR3 is TGTGCCAGCAGTGGGCAGGGTGGTAACACTGAAGCTTTCTTT.

CDR3 amino acids: CASSVASGRSVEQYF. In DNA form, the CDR3 reads TGTGCCAGCAGCGTAGCTAGCGGGAGATCGGTCGAGCAGTACTTC. The chain has TRBV9 and TRBJ2-7; 10 bases line up with TRBD2. The CDR3 is 15 residues long. Trimming removed 0 bases from V and 6 bases from J; junction bases left unmatched: 6. Germline values: CDR1 SGDLS, CDR2 YYNGEE.

This chain joins TRBV5-1 and TRBJ2-3, with 8 positions matching TRBD2. Germline trimming cut 2 bases from V and 0 bases from J; bases unmatched to any gene: 2. Germline values: CDR1 SGHRS, CDR2 YFSETQ. The CDR3 length is 15 residues. CDR3 nucleotides: TGCGCCAGCAGCTTCTTAGCGGGGAGCACAGATACGCAGTATTTT. This encodes CASSFLAGSTDTQYF.

V gene TRBV2 combines with J gene TRBJ2-2; 10 bases are a match to TRBD1. This CDR3 region has 15 residues. Germline V gene lookup returns CDR1 SNHLY and CDR2 FYNNEI. V shed 6 bases, J shed 4 bases, and the junction held 5 bases outside the gene matches. CDR3 region: CASRDRGLGTGELFF. The CDR3 coding sequence is TGTGCCAGCAGAGACAGGGGGCTGGGCACCGGGGAGCTGTTTTTT. The variable domain in full, with the rest retrieved from reference TRBV2 and TRBJ2-2, is EPEVTQTPSHQVTQMGQEVILRCVPISNHLYFYWYRQILGQKVEFLVSFYNNEISEKSEIFDDQFSVERPDGSNFTLKIRSTKLEDSAMYFCASRDRGLGTGELFFGEGSRLTVL.

The rearrangement joins TRBV5-1 to TRBJ2-3, with 9 bases lining up with TRBD2. V lost 4 bases and J lost 3; bases outside the gene matches: 6. CDR1 is SGHRS, CDR2 YFSETQ, per germline. This CDR3 contains 15 residues. The CDR3 loop reads CASSPTGLATDTQYF. The CDR3 bases are TGCGCCAGCAGCCCCACCGGACTAGCGACAGATACGCAGTATTTT.

The genes are TRBV30 and TRBJ2-3; 7 bases agree with TRBD1. The length of the CDR3 is 13 residues. Germline V CDR1 and CDR2: GTSNPN, SVGIG (reference sequence). The junction had 6 bases not matched to a gene; V was cut back by 6 bases and J by 3 bases. The CDR3: CACNRGWTDTQYF. In DNA, the CDR3 is TGTGCCTGTAACAGGGGTTGGACAGATACGCAGTATTTT.

The chain links TRBV7-3 to TRBJ2-2; 9 bases are a match to TRBD2. The J segment lost 0 bases and the V segment lost 1 base, leaving 6 bases of the junction unmatched. Germline V lookup: CDR1 SGHTA, CDR2 FQGTGA. The CDR3 covers 18 residues. In DNA, the CDR3 is TGTGCCAGCAGCTTAATCGGACTAGCGTACGCGAACACCGGGGAGCTGTTTTTT. Translating gives CASSLIGLAYANTGELFF.

This clone was observed once. The chain recombines TRBV7-6 with TRBJ2-7; 7 nucleotides agree with TRBD2. The CDR3 has 14 amino acids. V was clipped by 5 bases and J by 2 bases; unmatched bases: 6. CDR1 is SGHVS, CDR2 FNYEAQ, per germline. In nucleotides, the CDR3 is TGTGCCAGCAGCCCTGGAGGGACTACCTACGAGCAGTACTTC. This gives the protein CASSPGGTTYEQYF.

V usage is TRBV2 and J usage is TRBJ2-7; D unresolved. Germline V gives CDR1 SNHLY, CDR2 FYNNEI. This CDR3 is 14 amino acids long. V lost 0 bases, J lost 6 bases, and 12 bases lay in between. CDR3 protein: CASSEAVSEGEQYF. In nucleotides, the CDR3 is TGTGCCAGCAGTGAAGCGGTTAGTGAAGGCGAGCAGTACTTC.

The chain joins TRBV19 to TRBJ2-7; D is tentatively TRBD1 or TRBD2 (5 bases each). This CDR3 has 16 residues. Germline CDR1 reads LNHDA; CDR2 reads SQIVND (reference sequence). Trimming pared 4 bases from V and 2 bases from J, leaving 18 bases between. The CDR3 nucleotides read TGTGCCAGTAGTACTGGAAGGGCCGGGGCCACCTACGAGCAGTACTTC. Its translation: CASSTGRAGATYEQYF.

This clone was seen only once. The rearrangement joins TRBV18 to TRBJ2-1; the match to TRBD2 covers 10 bases. V lost 2 bases, J lost 6 bases, and 1 base stayed unmatched. The CDR3 runs to 14 residues. Germline V gene sequence: CDR1 KGHSH, CDR2 LQKENI. CDR3 protein: CASSPSGRANEQFF. CDR3 nucleotides: TGTGCCAGCTCACCAAGCGGGAGGGCCAATGAGCAGTTCTTC. Looking up the rest from reference TRBV18 and TRBJ2-1 gives the full variable domain: NAGVMQNPRHLVRRRGQEARLRCSPMKGHSHVYWYRQLPEEGLKFMVYLQKENIIDESGMPKERFSAEFPKEGPSILRIQQVVRGDSAAYFCASSPSGRANEQFFGPGTRLTVL.

This chain links TRBV6-6 with TRBJ2-3, with D perhaps matching TRBD1 (5 bases). V lost 6 bases and J lost 3, with 7 bases in between. CDR3 size: 12 residues. From germline, CDR1 is MNHNY and CDR2 SVGAGI (reference sequence). CDR3 in DNA: TGTGCCAGCAGGCAGGGTACAGATACGCAGTATTTT. Its translation is CASRQGTDTQYF.

This clone showed up just a few times. This chain uses TRBV27 with TRBJ1-2; the D gene is possibly TRBD1 (5 bases). Trimming took 3 bases from V and 7 from J, leaving 12 bases between them. This CDR3 has 13 amino acids. The germline V gene encodes CDR1 MNHEY and CDR2 SMNVEV (reference sequence). The CDR3 region is CASSFSGSSGYTF. The CDR3 DNA reads as TGTGCCAGCAGTTTTTCAGGGTCTTCTGGCTACACCTTC.

The rearrangement uses TRBV21-1 and TRBJ1-2. TRBV21-1 is noted as a pseudogene. This CDR3 spans 16 amino acids. For the CDR3, the DNA is TGTGCCAGCAGCAAACGTCCGCGGGGAATTAACTATGGCTACACCTTC. Amino acids: CASSKRPRGINYGYTF.

The chain has TRBV27 and TRBJ2-3, with TRBD2 identical over 9 bases. The CDR3 contains 14 residues. Germline V CDR1 and CDR2: MNHEY, SMNVEV (reference sequence). J lost 2 bases, V lost 3 bases, and 0 bases had no gene match. The CDR3, as DNA: TGTGCCAGCAGTTTGGGACTAGCCACAGATACGCAGTATTTT. As protein: CASSLGLATDTQYF.

The J gene is TRBJ2-7, the V gene TRBV14, with D perhaps matching TRBD1 (6 bases). Trimming removed 2 bases at V and 3 bases at J, with 14 bases between. In germline, CDR1 is SGHDN, CDR2 FVKESK. This CDR3 contains 15 residues. In DNA, the CDR3 is TGTGCCAGCAGCCAAACCCCTGCGGACAGCTACGAGCAGTACTTC. Its protein product is CASSQTPADSYEQYF.

The chain combines TRBV6-1 with TRBJ1-5; D not certain. The CDR3 sequence is 12 residues long. Germline V gene sequence: CDR1 MNHNS, CDR2 SASEGT. Deletions cut 0 bases from V and 4 bases from J, with 1 base between. In DNA, the CDR3 is TGTGCCAGCAGTGAAGCGAATCAGCCCCAGCATTTT. Protein product: CASSEANQPQHF.